These T cell receptor beta chains were read from a single sample in a study of response to subunit inactivated influenza vaccine. One entry per CDR3 protein, called by TCRdb with MiXCR from the RT-PCR reads. There are hundreds of thousands of distinct CDR3 sequences in the sample; 7.6% occur only once, and approximately 13% lies in the top ten. The sample here was PBMCs from blood, taken around 25 months after vaccination. These receptors came from a man in his fifties or sixties who received an inactivated influenza vaccine. CDR3s include the opening cysteine and the closing phenylalanine or tryptophan. A D gene is named only where the DNA matches it firmly. Clone size is given for some rows only: seen once, a few or many times, or a class if the clone is expanded.

D	size	V	J	CDR3	DNA
-	few	TRBV12-3/TRBV12-4	TRBJ2-3	CASSLYGGPDTQYF	TGTGCCAGCAGTCTCTATGGGGGCCCAGATACGCAGTATTTT
TRBD1	many	TRBV29-1	TRBJ1-5	CSVSHGTGGKQPQHF	TGCAGCGTTTCCCACGGGACAGGGGGCAAACAGCCCCAGCATTTT
-	many	TRBV28	TRBJ1-2	CASSFGAGMAYGYTF	TGTGCCAGCAGTTTCGGCGCAGGGATGGCCTATGGCTACACCTTC
TRBD2	-	TRBV7-9	TRBJ2-1	CASSIRGVGDEQFF	TGTGCCAGCAGCATACGGGGGGTTGGCGATGAGCAGTTCTTC
TRBD2	many	TRBV9	TRBJ2-1	CASSPWTSGGSYNEQFF	TGTGCCAGCAGCCCGTGGACTAGCGGGGGCTCCTACAATGAGCAGTTCTTC
-	many	TRBV7-2	TRBJ1-5	CASSLEAAQGNQPQHF	TGTGCCAGCAGCTTAGAGGCCGCGCAGGGCAATCAGCCCCAGCATTTT
TRBD1	many	TRBV20-1	TRBJ1-2	CSATSYTGGNNYGYTF	TGCAGTGCTACAAGCTATACAGGGGGCAACAACTATGGCTACACCTTC
-	-	TRBV4-2	TRBJ1-2	CASSQDPGAKGYGYTF	TGTGCCAGCAGCCAAGATCCGGGGGCCAAGGGGTATGGCTACACCTTC
-	-	TRBV11-2	TRBJ1-1	CASSLTGWNTEAFF	TGTGCCAGCAGCTTAACAGGATGGAACACTGAAGCTTTCTTT
-	-	TRBV6-1	TRBJ1-2	CASSDSGVYGYTF	TGTGCCAGCAGTGATAGCGGGGTTTATGGCTACACCTTC
-	few	TRBV6-1	TRBJ2-3	CASRPYVSTDTQYF	TGTGCCAGCAGGCCTTACGTTAGCACAGATACGCAGTATTTT
-	few	TRBV28	TRBJ2-1	CATTGFSYNEQFF	TGTGCCACCACTGGGTTCTCCTACAATGAGCAGTTCTTC
TRBD2	many	TRBV5-1	TRBJ2-1	CASTSGRSYNEQFF	TGCGCCAGCACCAGCGGGAGGTCCTACAATGAGCAGTTCTTC
-	few	TRBV3-1	TRBJ2-5	CASSQGGTWRTQYF	TGTGCCAGCAGCCAAGGTGGTACTTGGAGAACCCAGTACTTC
TRBD1	-	TRBV5-6	TRBJ1-1	CASSLAGGHGAEAFF	TGTGCCAGCAGCTTGGCAGGGGGACATGGGGCTGAAGCTTTCTTT
-	-	TRBV28	TRBJ1-1	CASSFLGGTRETEAFF	TGTGCCAGCAGCTTCCTCGGGGGGACACGGGAGACTGAAGCTTTCTTT
-	-	TRBV5-6	TRBJ2-7	CASSLGPPYEQYF	TGTGCCAGCAGCTTAGGACCACCCTACGAGCAGTACTTC
TRBD1	-	TRBV4-3	TRBJ1-6	CASSQEPLIQGTANSPLHF	TGCGCCAGCAGCCAAGAACCTTTAATACAGGGGACGGCGAATTCACCCCTCCACTTT
TRBD1	few	TRBV7-8	TRBJ1-1	CASSLMAGGANTEAFF	TGTGCCAGCAGCTTAATGGCAGGGGGCGCGAACACTGAAGCTTTCTTT
TRBD1	many	TRBV12-3/TRBV12-4	TRBJ2-7	CASSPRQGASEQYF	TGTGCCAGCAGCCCCCGACAGGGGGCGAGTGAGCAGTACTTC
-	-	TRBV7-2	TRBJ2-1	CASSLVGHNEQFF	TGTGCCAGCAGCTTAGTCGGTCACAATGAGCAGTTCTTC
-	many	TRBV7-8	TRBJ2-1	CASSYGGGGYYNEQFF	TGTGCCAGCAGCTACGGAGGGGGTGGATACTACAATGAGCAGTTCTTC
TRBD2	few	TRBV24-1	TRBJ2-1	CATSGAGGPYNEQFF	TGTGCCACCAGTGGGGCGGGAGGGCCCTACAATGAGCAGTTCTTC
-	-	TRBV29-1	TRBJ2-2	CSVEGTVNTGELFF	TGCAGCGTTGAAGGGACAGTGAACACCGGGGAGCTGTTTTTT
-	few	TRBV21-1	TRBJ2-1	CASSKVSTSGEGNEQFF	TGTGCCAGCAGCAAAGTTTCGACTAGCGGAGAGGGAAATGAGCAGTTCTTC
-	-	TRBV20-1	TRBJ1-1	CSADSNTEAFF	TGCAGTGCCGACAGTAACACTGAAGCTTTCTTT
TRBD2	many	TRBV10-3	TRBJ2-1	CAISKLAESSYNEQFF	TGTGCCATCAGTAAACTAGCGGAAAGCTCCTACAATGAGCAGTTCTTC
-	-	TRBV6-5	TRBJ1-3	CASSYSIGQGNTIYF	TGTGCCAGCAGTTACTCGATCGGTCAAGGAAACACCATATATTTT
TRBD2	few	TRBV5-6	TRBJ2-7	CASGRLAGGPTNYEQYF	TGTGCCAGCGGCCGACTAGCGGGAGGGCCCACCAACTACGAGCAGTACTTC
-	-	TRBV6-2/TRBV6-3	TRBJ2-3	CASSNPPTDTQYF	TGTGCCAGCAGTAACCCCCCCACAGATACGCAGTATTTT
-	once	TRBV6-2/TRBV6-3	TRBJ2-1	CASSYPTSRRALNEQFF	TGTGCCAGCAGTTACCCTACTAGCAGGAGGGCCCTCAATGAGCAGTTCTTC
-	few	TRBV7-2	TRBJ2-5	CASSFTQPGTQYF	TGTGCCAGCAGCTTCACCCAGCCTGGGACCCAGTACTTC
TRBD2	few	TRBV11-2	TRBJ2-3	CASSLDPAGASSTDTQYF	TGTGCCAGCAGCTTAGACCCAGCGGGGGCATCTAGCACAGATACGCAGTATTTT
-	-	TRBV14	TRBJ2-7	CASSLPRTKQYF	TGTGCCAGCAGCCTACCCCGTACGAAGCAGTACTTC
TRBD2	-	TRBV20-1	TRBJ2-2	CSVSGRLANTGELFF	TGCAGTGTAAGCGGGAGGCTCGCGAACACCGGGGAGCTGTTTTTT
TRBD1	few	TRBV7-2	TRBJ2-4	CASSLAYNRGHIQYF	TGTGCCAGCAGCTTAGCGTATAACAGGGGGCACATTCAGTACTTC
TRBD2	-	TRBV20-1	TRBJ2-7	CSARDRLAGVREQYF	TGCAGTGCTAGAGATAGACTAGCGGGGGTTCGCGAGCAGTACTTC
-	few	TRBV9	TRBJ1-1	CASSVGHYNTEAFF	TGTGCCAGCAGCGTGGGACACTATAACACTGAAGCTTTCTTT
-	-	TRBV2	TRBJ1-6	CASSENNSPLHF	TGTGCCAGCAGTGAAAACAATTCACCCCTCCACTTT
TRBD2	many	TRBV6-2/TRBV6-3	TRBJ2-1	CASSYSVEGLAGYEQFF	TGTGCCAGCAGTTACTCGGTCGAAGGACTAGCGGGCTATGAGCAGTTCTTC
-	-	TRBV4-1	TRBJ1-2	CASSQGQGETYGYTF	TGCGCCAGCAGCCAAGGCCAAGGGGAAACCTATGGCTACACCTTC
-	-	TRBV29-1	TRBJ2-7	CSGGDYEQYF	TGCAGCGGAGGGGATTACGAGCAGTACTTC
-	many	TRBV6-1	TRBJ1-5	CASSRQTGSNQPQHF	TGTGCCAGCAGCCGGCAAACAGGGAGCAATCAGCCCCAGCATTTT
-	many	TRBV25-1	TRBJ1-2	CASRVTGTKGGYTF	TGTGCCAGCAGGGTTACCGGGACAAAGGGTGGCTACACCTTC
TRBD1	-	TRBV12-3/TRBV12-4	TRBJ1-1	CASSFNPGGTEAFF	TGTGCCAGCAGCTTTAATCCAGGGGGCACTGAAGCTTTCTTT
TRBD1	few	TRBV7-9	TRBJ1-1	CASSMTGDTEAFF	TGTGCCAGCAGCATGACAGGGGACACTGAAGCTTTCTTT
-	many	TRBV20-1	TRBJ1-1	CSARDPRVMNTEAFF	TGCAGTGCTAGAGATCCCAGGGTGATGAACACTGAAGCTTTCTTT
-	-	TRBV6-6	TRBJ2-5	CASSYGTRETQYF	TGTGCCAGCAGTTACGGGACCCGGGAGACCCAGTACTTC
TRBD2	-	TRBV10-3	TRBJ2-7	CAISEPPLAGGSYEQYF	TGTGCCATCAGTGAGCCTCCACTAGCGGGGGGGTCCTACGAGCAGTACTTC